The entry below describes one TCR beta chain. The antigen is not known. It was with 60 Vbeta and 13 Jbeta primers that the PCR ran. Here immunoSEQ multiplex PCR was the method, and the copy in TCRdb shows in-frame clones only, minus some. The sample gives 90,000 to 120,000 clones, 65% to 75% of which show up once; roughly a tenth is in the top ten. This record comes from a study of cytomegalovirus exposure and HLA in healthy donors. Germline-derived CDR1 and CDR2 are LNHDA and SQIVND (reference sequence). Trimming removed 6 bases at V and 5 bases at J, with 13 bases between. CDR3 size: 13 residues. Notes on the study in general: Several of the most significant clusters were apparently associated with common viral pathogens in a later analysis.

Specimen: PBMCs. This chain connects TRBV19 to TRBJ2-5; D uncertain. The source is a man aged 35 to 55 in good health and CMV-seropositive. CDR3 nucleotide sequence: TGTGCCAGTAGGGGCCCGAGTGAGGAGACCCAGTACTTC. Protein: CASRGPSEETQYF.